This TCR beta chain derives from a study of T cell responses to AZD1222 COVID-19 vaccine. The study's findings and limits: Clonal diversity was possibly underestimated, and the donors were mostly white British, with more females. Spike-specific TCR breadth and depth rose after two AZD1222 doses.

Measured with immunoSEQ multiplex PCR; TCRdb has only the in-frame clones, and not every one. The sample has roughly 140,000 clones; 90% are singletons. This clone was seen a single time. Its matching antigen is unknown. Germline V gene lookup returns CDR1 MNHEY and CDR2 SVGAGI. The CDR3 covers 13 residues. V shed 2 bases and J shed 5 bases, with 6 bases lying between them. The chain joins TRBV6-5 to TRBJ2-2; D unresolved. The sequence was obtained from an adult in good health. The sequenced sample was peripheral blood, obtained on day 0 of AZD1222 vaccination. Here the CDR3 DNA reads TGTGCCAGCAGTTACGATCGGACCGGGGAGCTGTTTTTT. Protein sequence: CASSYDRTGELFF.